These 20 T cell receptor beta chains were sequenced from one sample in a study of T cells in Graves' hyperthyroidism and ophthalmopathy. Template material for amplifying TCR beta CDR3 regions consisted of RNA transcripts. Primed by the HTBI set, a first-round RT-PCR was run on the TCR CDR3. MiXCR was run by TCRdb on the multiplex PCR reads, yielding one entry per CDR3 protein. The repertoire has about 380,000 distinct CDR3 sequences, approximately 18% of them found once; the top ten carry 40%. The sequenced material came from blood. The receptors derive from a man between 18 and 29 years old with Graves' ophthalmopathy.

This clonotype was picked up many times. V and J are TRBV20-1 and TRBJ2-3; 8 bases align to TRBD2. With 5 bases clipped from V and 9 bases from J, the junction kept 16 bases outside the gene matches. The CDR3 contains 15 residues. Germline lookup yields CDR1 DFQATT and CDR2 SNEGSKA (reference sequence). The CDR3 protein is CSADPGTSPPGTQYF. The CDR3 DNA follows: TGCAGTGCTGACCCCGGGACTAGTCCTCCCGGGACGCAGTATTTT.

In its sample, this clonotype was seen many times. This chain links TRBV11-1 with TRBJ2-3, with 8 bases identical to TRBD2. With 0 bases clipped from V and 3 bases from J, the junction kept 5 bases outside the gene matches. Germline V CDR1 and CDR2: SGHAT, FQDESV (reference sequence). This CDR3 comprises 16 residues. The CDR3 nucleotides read TGTGCCAGCAGCTTAGCCTCGGGGGGGAGTACAGATACGCAGTATTTT. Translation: CASSLASGGSTDTQYF.

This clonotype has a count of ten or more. The CDR3 bases are TGCGCCAGCAGCTTGGGACGGTTGAGCTCCTACGAGCAGTACTTC. Translated: CASSLGRLSSYEQYF. V usage is TRBV5-1 and J usage is TRBJ2-7; D is ambiguous. Germline V gene lookup returns CDR1 SGHRS and CDR2 YFSETQ. The CDR3 has 15 residues. The V end lost 0 bases, the J end lost 0 bases, and 10 bases lay between the germline ends.

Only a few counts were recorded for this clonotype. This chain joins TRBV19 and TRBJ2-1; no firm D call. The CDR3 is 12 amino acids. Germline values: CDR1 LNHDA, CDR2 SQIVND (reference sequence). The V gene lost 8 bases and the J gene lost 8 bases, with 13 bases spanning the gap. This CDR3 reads CASDSETDEQFF. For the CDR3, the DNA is TGTGCCAGTGACTCAGAAACCGATGAGCAGTTCTTC. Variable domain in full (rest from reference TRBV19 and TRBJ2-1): DGGITQSPKYLFRKEGQNVTLSCEQNLNHDAMYWYRQDPGQGLRLIYYSQIVNDFQKGDIAEGYSVSREKKESFPLTVTSAQKNPTAFYLCASDSETDEQFFGPGTRLTVL.

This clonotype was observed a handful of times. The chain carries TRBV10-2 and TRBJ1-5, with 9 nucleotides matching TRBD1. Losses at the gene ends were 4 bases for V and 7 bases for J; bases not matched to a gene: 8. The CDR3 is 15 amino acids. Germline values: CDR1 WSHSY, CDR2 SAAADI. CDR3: CASSVTGGSGQPQHF. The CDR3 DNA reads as TGCGCCAGCAGTGTCACAGGGGGCAGCGGGCAGCCCCAGCATTTT.

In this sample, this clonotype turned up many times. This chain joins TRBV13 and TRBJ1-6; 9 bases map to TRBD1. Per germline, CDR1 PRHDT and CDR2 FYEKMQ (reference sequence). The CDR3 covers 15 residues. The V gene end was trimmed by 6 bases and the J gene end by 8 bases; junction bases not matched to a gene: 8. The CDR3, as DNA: TGTGCCAGCAGTTTACAGGGGGCTAGTTATTCACCCCTCCACTTT. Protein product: CASSLQGASYSPLHF.

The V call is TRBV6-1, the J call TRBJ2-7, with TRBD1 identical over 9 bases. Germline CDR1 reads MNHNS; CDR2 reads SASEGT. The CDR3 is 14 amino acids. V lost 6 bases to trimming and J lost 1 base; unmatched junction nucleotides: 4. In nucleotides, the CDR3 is TGTGCCAGCAGCCAACAGGGGGCTTCCTACGAGCAGTACTTC. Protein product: CASSQQGASYEQYF.

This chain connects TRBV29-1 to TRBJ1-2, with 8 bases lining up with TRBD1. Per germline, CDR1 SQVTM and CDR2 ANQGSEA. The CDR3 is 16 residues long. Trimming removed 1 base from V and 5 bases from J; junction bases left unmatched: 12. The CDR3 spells CSVEGGAQGARYGYTF. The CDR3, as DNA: TGCAGCGTTGAAGGAGGGGCGCAGGGGGCTCGATATGGCTACACCTTC.

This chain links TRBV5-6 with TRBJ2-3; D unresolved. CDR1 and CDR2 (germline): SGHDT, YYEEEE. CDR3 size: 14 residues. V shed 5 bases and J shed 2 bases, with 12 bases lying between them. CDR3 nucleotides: TGTGCCAGCAGTATCGCCAGGACCACAGATACGCAGTATTTT. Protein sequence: CASSIARTTDTQYF. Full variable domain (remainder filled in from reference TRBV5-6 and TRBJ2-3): DAGVTQSPTHLIKTRGQQVTLRCSPKSGHDTVSWYQQALGQGPQFIFQYYEEEERQRGNFPDRFSGHQFPNYSSELNVNALLLGDSALYLCASSIARTTDTQYFGPGTRLTVL.

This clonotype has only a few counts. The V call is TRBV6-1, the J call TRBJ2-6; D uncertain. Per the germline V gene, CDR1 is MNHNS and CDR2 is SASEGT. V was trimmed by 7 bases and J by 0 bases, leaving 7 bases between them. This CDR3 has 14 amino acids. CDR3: CASKSSSGANVLTF. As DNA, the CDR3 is TGTGCCAGCAAGTCGAGCTCTGGGGCCAACGTCCTGACTTTC.

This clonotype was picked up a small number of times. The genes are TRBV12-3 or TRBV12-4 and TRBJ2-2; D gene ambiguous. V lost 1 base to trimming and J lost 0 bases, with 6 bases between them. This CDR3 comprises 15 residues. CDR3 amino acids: CASSLGDANTGELFF. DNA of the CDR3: TGTGCCAGCAGTTTAGGCGACGCGAACACCGGGGAGCTGTTTTTT.

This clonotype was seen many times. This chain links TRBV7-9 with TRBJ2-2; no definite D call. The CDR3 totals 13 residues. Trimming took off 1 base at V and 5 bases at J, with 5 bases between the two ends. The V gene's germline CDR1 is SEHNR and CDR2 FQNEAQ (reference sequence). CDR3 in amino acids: CASSLELTGELFF. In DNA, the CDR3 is TGTGCCAGCAGCTTAGAGCTTACCGGGGAGCTGTTTTTT. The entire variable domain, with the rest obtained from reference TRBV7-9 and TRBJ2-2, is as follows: DTGVSQNPRHKITKRGQNVTFRCDPISEHNRLYWYRQTLGQGPEFLTYFQNEAQLEKSRLLSDRFSAERPKGSFSTLEIQRTEQGDSAMYLCASSLELTGELFFGEGSRLTVL.

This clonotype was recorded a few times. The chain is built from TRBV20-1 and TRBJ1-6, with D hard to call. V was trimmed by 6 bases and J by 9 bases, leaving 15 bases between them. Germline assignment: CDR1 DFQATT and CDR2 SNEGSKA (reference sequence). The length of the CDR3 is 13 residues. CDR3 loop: CSASFGRSSPLHF. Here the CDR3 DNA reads TGCAGTGCCAGCTTCGGGCGAAGTTCACCCCTCCACTTT.

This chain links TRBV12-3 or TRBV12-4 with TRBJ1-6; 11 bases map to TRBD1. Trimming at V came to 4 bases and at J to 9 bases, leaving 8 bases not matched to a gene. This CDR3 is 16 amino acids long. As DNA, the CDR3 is TGTGCCAGCAGTTCAGGACAGGGGGCGAGAGGTTCACCCCTCCACTTT. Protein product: CASSSGQGARGSPLHF.

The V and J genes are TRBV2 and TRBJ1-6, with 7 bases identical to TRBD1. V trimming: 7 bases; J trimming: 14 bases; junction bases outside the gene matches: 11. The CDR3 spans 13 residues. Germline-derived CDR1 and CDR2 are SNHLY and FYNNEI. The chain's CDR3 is CASTLQGSGALHF. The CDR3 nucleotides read TGTGCCAGCACGTTACAGGGGAGCGGGGCCCTCCACTTT.

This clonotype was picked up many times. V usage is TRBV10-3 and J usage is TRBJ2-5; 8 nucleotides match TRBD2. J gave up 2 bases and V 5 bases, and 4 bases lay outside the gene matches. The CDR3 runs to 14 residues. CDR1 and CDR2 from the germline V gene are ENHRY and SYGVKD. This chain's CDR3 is CAISTGGGQETQYF. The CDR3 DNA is TGTGCCATCAGTACTGGCGGGGGGCAAGAGACCCAGTACTTC.

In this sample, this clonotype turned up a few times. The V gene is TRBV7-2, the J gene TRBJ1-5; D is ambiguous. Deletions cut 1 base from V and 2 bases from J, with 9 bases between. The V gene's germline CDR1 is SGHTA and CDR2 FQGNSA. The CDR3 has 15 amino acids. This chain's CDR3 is CASSLGPGGNQPQHF. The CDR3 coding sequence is TGTGCCAGCAGCTTAGGACCGGGCGGCAATCAGCCCCAGCATTTT.

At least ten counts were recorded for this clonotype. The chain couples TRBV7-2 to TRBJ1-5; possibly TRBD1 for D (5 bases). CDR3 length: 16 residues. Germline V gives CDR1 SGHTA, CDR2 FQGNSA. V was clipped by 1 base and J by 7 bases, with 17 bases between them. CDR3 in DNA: TGTGCCAGCAGCTTAGACGCAGGGACTTTTTCCCAGCCCCAGCATTTT. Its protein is CASSLDAGTFSQPQHF.

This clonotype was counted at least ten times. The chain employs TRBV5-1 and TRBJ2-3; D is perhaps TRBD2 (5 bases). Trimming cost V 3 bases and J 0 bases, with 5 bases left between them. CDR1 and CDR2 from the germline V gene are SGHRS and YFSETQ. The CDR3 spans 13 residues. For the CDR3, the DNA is TGCGCCAGCAGCTGGACTAGCACAGATACGCAGTATTTT. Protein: CASSWTSTDTQYF.

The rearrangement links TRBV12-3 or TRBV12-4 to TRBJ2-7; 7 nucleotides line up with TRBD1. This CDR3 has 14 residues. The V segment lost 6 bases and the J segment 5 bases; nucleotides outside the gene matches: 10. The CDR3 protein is CASSPRGFWDEQYF. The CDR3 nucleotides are TGTGCCAGCAGCCCCAGGGGGTTCTGGGACGAGCAGTACTTC.